Listed below are T cell receptor beta chains from one sample, sequenced in a study of beta chain features in type 1 diabetes. TCRdb's copy holds only in-frame clones and misses some; the assay was immunoSEQ multiplex PCR. Among hundreds of thousands of clones listed, around 15% were seen once. Material for sequencing was naive CD4+ T cells from blood. These receptors originate from a man aged 18 to 30 in good health. Both conserved end residues are part of each CDR3. Fields, in order: CDR3 length, D gene, J gene, V gene, clone size, CDR3 protein, CDR3 DNA. The D gene is left open where the match is weak. Some rows mark clone size as missing; the rest say once, few, many or name a class of expanded clone.

cdr3_length: 15
d_call: NA
j_call: TRBJ2-7
v_call: TRBV6-5
clone_size: few
cdr3_aa: CASSDVIGKRYEQYF
cdr3_nt: TGTGCCAGCAGCGATGTCATAGGGAAGCGCTACGAGCAGTACTTC

cdr3_length: 16
d_call: TRBD2
j_call: TRBJ2-3
v_call: TRBV9
clone_size: few
cdr3_aa: CASSVTSGGPTDTQYF
cdr3_nt: TGTGCCAGCAGCGTAACGTCGGGAGGGCCAACAGATACGCAGTATTTT

cdr3_length: 15
d_call: NA
j_call: TRBJ2-7
v_call: TRBV7-9
clone_size: few
cdr3_aa: CASSWQRGLDYEQYF
cdr3_nt: TGTGCCAGCAGCTGGCAGAGGGGGTTGGACTACGAGCAGTACTTC

cdr3_length: 15
d_call: TRBD1
j_call: TRBJ2-7
v_call: TRBV5-4
clone_size: few
cdr3_aa: CASSLQGAQTYEQYF
cdr3_nt: TGTGCCAGCAGCTTGCAGGGGGCTCAAACCTACGAGCAGTACTTC

cdr3_length: 10
d_call: NA
j_call: TRBJ1-2
v_call: TRBV20-1
clone_size: few
cdr3_aa: CSARQAGYTF
cdr3_nt: TGCAGTGCTAGACAGGCAGGCTACACCTTC

cdr3_length: 14
d_call: NA
j_call: TRBJ1-3
v_call: TRBV7-2
clone_size: NA
cdr3_aa: CASSFLSSGNTIYF
cdr3_nt: TGTGCCAGCAGCTTCCTTAGCTCTGGAAACACCATATATTTT

cdr3_length: 13
d_call: NA
j_call: TRBJ2-7
v_call: TRBV14
clone_size: few
cdr3_aa: CASSTRQAYEQYF
cdr3_nt: TGTGCCAGCAGCACCAGACAGGCCTACGAGCAGTACTTC

cdr3_length: 18
d_call: NA
j_call: TRBJ2-3
v_call: TRBV7-2
clone_size: few
cdr3_aa: CASSSKGPERVRTDTQYF
cdr3_nt: TGTGCCAGCAGCTCTAAGGGCCCCGAGAGGGTACGCACAGATACGCAGTATTTT

cdr3_length: 14
d_call: NA
j_call: TRBJ1-2
v_call: TRBV9
clone_size: few
cdr3_aa: CASSVLETGFGYTF
cdr3_nt: TGTGCCAGCAGCGTACTAGAAACAGGGTTTGGCTACACCTTC

cdr3_length: 15
d_call: NA
j_call: TRBJ1-4
v_call: TRBV7-9
clone_size: few
cdr3_aa: CASSPLGGSNEKLFF
cdr3_nt: TGTGCCAGCAGCCCTCTGGGCGGCAGCAATGAAAAACTGTTTTTT

cdr3_length: 16
d_call: NA
j_call: TRBJ2-6
v_call: TRBV7-3
clone_size: few
cdr3_aa: CASSMGRTSGANVLTF
cdr3_nt: TGTGCCAGCAGCATGGGACGGACCTCTGGGGCCAACGTCCTGACTTTC

cdr3_length: 16
d_call: NA
j_call: TRBJ2-6
v_call: TRBV2
clone_size: few
cdr3_aa: CASTWGVGSGANVLTF
cdr3_nt: TGTGCCAGCACCTGGGGCGTCGGCTCTGGGGCCAACGTCCTGACTTTC

cdr3_length: 14
d_call: NA
j_call: TRBJ2-5
v_call: TRBV7-9
clone_size: NA
cdr3_aa: CASSLEIRAGTQYF
cdr3_nt: TGTGCCAGCAGCTTAGAGATCAGGGCCGGGACCCAGTACTTC

cdr3_length: 17
d_call: TRBD2
j_call: TRBJ2-1
v_call: TRBV5-8
clone_size: few
cdr3_aa: CASSLAGGTSGSSEQFF
cdr3_nt: TGTGCCAGCAGCTTGGCGGGAGGGACTAGCGGGAGCAGTGAGCAGTTCTTC

cdr3_length: 17
d_call: NA
j_call: TRBJ1-2
v_call: TRBV4-3
clone_size: NA
cdr3_aa: CASSQVGKGLLLYGYTF
cdr3_nt: TGCGCCAGCAGCCAAGTAGGAAAGGGGCTGTTACTCTATGGCTACACCTTC

cdr3_length: 14
d_call: TRBD1
j_call: TRBJ1-5
v_call: TRBV10-3
clone_size: few
cdr3_aa: CAISRAGGNQPQHF
cdr3_nt: TGTGCCATCAGTCGGGCAGGGGGAAATCAGCCCCAGCATTTT

cdr3_length: 15
d_call: TRBD2
j_call: TRBJ2-7
v_call: TRBV28
clone_size: NA
cdr3_aa: CASSPGTSGGYEQYF
cdr3_nt: TGTGCCAGCAGTCCCGGGACTAGCGGGGGATACGAGCAGTACTTC

cdr3_length: 14
d_call: TRBD1
j_call: TRBJ1-5
v_call: TRBV6-1
clone_size: NA
cdr3_aa: CASSGTGYNQPQHF
cdr3_nt: TGTGCCAGCAGTGGGACAGGCTACAATCAGCCCCAGCATTTT

cdr3_length: 16
d_call: NA
j_call: TRBJ1-5
v_call: TRBV7-9
clone_size: few
cdr3_aa: CASSLGRSGSNQPQHF
cdr3_nt: TGTGCCAGCAGCCTGGGTCGTTCTGGAAGCAATCAGCCCCAGCATTTT

cdr3_length: 19
d_call: NA
j_call: TRBJ1-3
v_call: TRBV9
clone_size: NA
cdr3_aa: CASSVGASGRKSSGNTIYF
cdr3_nt: TGTGCCAGCAGCGTAGGAGCGTCAGGCAGGAAGAGCTCTGGAAACACCATATATTTT

cdr3_length: 14
d_call: NA
j_call: TRBJ1-1
v_call: TRBV7-2
clone_size: NA
cdr3_aa: CASTQGTGHTEAFF
cdr3_nt: TGTGCCAGCACCCAAGGGACCGGGCACACTGAAGCTTTCTTT

cdr3_length: 15
d_call: TRBD1
j_call: TRBJ2-2
v_call: TRBV6-5
clone_size: NA
cdr3_aa: CASSRKDRVTGELFF
cdr3_nt: TGTGCCAGCAGCCGGAAGGACAGGGTCACCGGGGAGCTGTTTTTT

cdr3_length: 15
d_call: NA
j_call: TRBJ2-3
v_call: TRBV5-1
clone_size: NA
cdr3_aa: CASSLSTTSTDTQYF
cdr3_nt: TGCGCCAGCAGCTTGTCTACGACTAGCACAGATACGCAGTATTTT

cdr3_length: 17
d_call: NA
j_call: TRBJ1-3
v_call: TRBV21-1
clone_size: few
cdr3_aa: CASSKWGQCLSGNTIYF
cdr3_nt: TGTGCCAGCAGCAAATGGGGGCAGTGCCTCTCTGGAAACACCATATATTTT

cdr3_length: 17
d_call: NA
j_call: TRBJ1-1
v_call: TRBV27
clone_size: NA
cdr3_aa: CASSHMAQRYQNTEAFF
cdr3_nt: TGTGCCAGCAGCCACATGGCCCAGCGTTATCAGAACACTGAAGCTTTCTTT

cdr3_length: 16
d_call: NA
j_call: TRBJ1-2
v_call: TRBV10-3
clone_size: NA
cdr3_aa: CAISAGVETGSYGYTF
cdr3_nt: TGTGCCATCAGTGCGGGGGTAGAGACCGGTAGCTATGGCTACACCTTC

cdr3_length: 15
d_call: NA
j_call: TRBJ1-1
v_call: TRBV19
clone_size: NA
cdr3_aa: CASSIQGGLNTEAFF
cdr3_nt: TGTGCCAGTAGTATCCAGGGCGGCCTGAACACTGAAGCTTTCTTT

cdr3_length: 16
d_call: NA
j_call: TRBJ2-3
v_call: TRBV9
clone_size: NA
cdr3_aa: CASSVVGQIVADTQYF
cdr3_nt: TGTGCCAGCAGCGTAGTGGGGCAGATCGTCGCAGATACGCAGTATTTT

cdr3_length: 13
d_call: NA
j_call: TRBJ2-1
v_call: TRBV9
clone_size: NA
cdr3_aa: CASSSRYLGEQFF
cdr3_nt: TGTGCCAGCAGTTCCAGGTACCTCGGGGAGCAGTTCTTC

cdr3_length: 11
d_call: NA
j_call: TRBJ2-1
v_call: TRBV7-2
clone_size: NA
cdr3_aa: CASSVYNEQFF
cdr3_nt: TGTGCCAGCAGCGTATACAATGAGCAGTTCTTC

cdr3_length: 14
d_call: TRBD2
j_call: TRBJ2-1
v_call: TRBV25-1
clone_size: NA
cdr3_aa: CASIPGVAGVEQFF
cdr3_nt: TGTGCCAGCATCCCGGGGGTAGCGGGAGTTGAGCAGTTCTTC

cdr3_length: 15
d_call: NA
j_call: TRBJ2-5
v_call: TRBV7-8
clone_size: NA
cdr3_aa: CASSRGSMFGETQYF
cdr3_nt: TGTGCCAGCAGCCGAGGGAGCATGTTCGGAGAGACCCAGTACTTC

cdr3_length: 14
d_call: NA
j_call: TRBJ2-2
v_call: TRBV7-7
clone_size: once
cdr3_aa: CASSLTRVAGELFF
cdr3_nt: TGTGCTAGCAGCTTAACCAGGGTGGCCGGGGAGCTGTTTTTT

cdr3_length: 14
d_call: NA
j_call: TRBJ1-1
v_call: TRBV30
clone_size: NA
cdr3_aa: CAWSVKGSYTEAFF
cdr3_nt: TGTGCCTGGAGTGTAAAGGGGTCATACACTGAAGCTTTCTTT

cdr3_length: 15
d_call: NA
j_call: TRBJ1-1
v_call: TRBV19
clone_size: NA
cdr3_aa: CASSFQGVGYTEAFF
cdr3_nt: TGTGCCAGTAGTTTTCAGGGAGTAGGGTACACTGAAGCTTTCTTT

cdr3_length: 15
d_call: NA
j_call: TRBJ2-3
v_call: TRBV19
clone_size: NA
cdr3_aa: CASMSSFLSTDTQYF
cdr3_nt: TGTGCCAGTATGTCGAGTTTTCTTAGCACAGATACGCAGTATTTT

cdr3_length: 16
d_call: NA
j_call: TRBJ1-2
v_call: TRBV15
clone_size: NA
cdr3_aa: CATSKSLQTDNYGYTF
cdr3_nt: TGTGCCACCAGCAAGAGTTTGCAGACAGACAACTATGGCTACACCTTC

cdr3_length: 15
d_call: NA
j_call: TRBJ2-7
v_call: TRBV6-6
clone_size: NA
cdr3_aa: CASRPRGPPSGEQYF
cdr3_nt: TGTGCCAGCAGGCCTAGGGGTCCCCCCTCGGGGGAGCAGTACTTC

cdr3_length: 13
d_call: NA
j_call: TRBJ2-1
v_call: TRBV5-1
clone_size: NA
cdr3_aa: CASSAPPGLEQFF
cdr3_nt: TGCGCCAGCAGCGCGCCTCCAGGACTTGAGCAGTTCTTC

cdr3_length: 13
d_call: NA
j_call: TRBJ1-2
v_call: TRBV7-3
clone_size: NA
cdr3_aa: CASSHGGNYGYTF
cdr3_nt: TGTGCCAGCAGCCACGGGGGTAACTATGGCTACACCTTC

cdr3_length: 17
d_call: NA
j_call: TRBJ1-1
v_call: TRBV7-8
clone_size: NA
cdr3_aa: CASSPIGGTGRNTEAFF
cdr3_nt: TGTGCCAGCAGCCCAATCGGGGGGACCGGGAGGAACACTGAAGCTTTCTTT

cdr3_length: 17
d_call: TRBD1
j_call: TRBJ2-3
v_call: TRBV5-5
clone_size: few
cdr3_aa: CASSFSSGQGGSDTQYF
cdr3_nt: TGTGCCAGCAGCTTCTCATCCGGACAGGGAGGTAGTGATACGCAGTATTTT

cdr3_length: 14
d_call: NA
j_call: TRBJ2-7
v_call: TRBV5-1
clone_size: NA
cdr3_aa: CASSLVKGSGEQYF
cdr3_nt: TGCGCCAGCAGCTTGGTAAAGGGGAGCGGGGAGCAGTACTTC

cdr3_length: 14
d_call: TRBD1
j_call: TRBJ1-2
v_call: TRBV19
clone_size: NA
cdr3_aa: CASSLRQGGYGYTF
cdr3_nt: TGTGCCAGTAGTCTAAGACAGGGGGGCTATGGCTACACCTTC

cdr3_length: 14
d_call: TRBD2
j_call: TRBJ2-5
v_call: TRBV11-3
clone_size: NA
cdr3_aa: CASSWEAGVETQYF
cdr3_nt: TGTGCCAGCAGCTGGGAAGCGGGAGTCGAGACCCAGTACTTC

cdr3_length: 17
d_call: NA
j_call: TRBJ1-6
v_call: TRBV4-1
clone_size: NA
cdr3_aa: CASSQVFRGRRNSPLHF
cdr3_nt: TGCGCCAGCAGCCAAGTCTTCCGGGGGCGGCGGAATTCACCCCTCCACTTT

cdr3_length: 14
d_call: NA
j_call: TRBJ2-7
v_call: TRBV28
clone_size: NA
cdr3_aa: CASSIPMGVYEQYF
cdr3_nt: TGTGCCAGCAGCATCCCTATGGGGGTCTACGAGCAGTACTTC

cdr3_length: 14
d_call: NA
j_call: TRBJ1-1
v_call: TRBV30
clone_size: NA
cdr3_aa: CAWSVPAGRAQAFF
cdr3_nt: TGTGCCTGGAGTGTACCCGCAGGGAGAGCTCAAGCTTTCTTT